What follows are 12 T cell receptor beta chains derived from one specimen sequenced in a study of cytomegalovirus exposure and HLA in healthy donors. The PCR was carried out with 60 Vbeta primers and 13 Jbeta primers. TCRdb's table, derived via immunoSEQ multiplex PCR, lists solely in-frame clones and lacks some. The sample lists about 120,000 clones; around 70% were seen once. The sample comprised PBMCs. These receptors were taken from a man aged 25 to 40 in good health and CMV-seropositive.

The J gene is TRBJ1-1, the V gene TRBV27; possible D gene TRBD1, 5 bases. The germline V gene has CDR1 MNHEY and CDR2 SMNVEV (reference sequence). The CDR3 has 16 amino acids. The germline V and J ends were trimmed by 5 bases and 1 base, with 17 bases remaining between them. Written as DNA, the CDR3 is TGTGCCAGCAGTCTCAGGAGGGGACGGGGGAACACTGAAGCTTTCTTT. Translated, it gives CASSLRRGRGNTEAFF.

This clone was seen only a few times. CDR3 bases: TGTGCCAGCAGTGGCGCGACAGGGGGCGCTGCTGAAGCTTTCTTT. Residues: CASSGATGGAAEAFF. The chain joins TRBV6-1 to TRBJ1-1; 10 nucleotides match TRBD1. Per germline, CDR1 MNHNS and CDR2 SASEGT. V trimming: 4 bases; J trimming: 6 bases; junction bases outside the gene matches: 8. The CDR3 runs 15 residues.

Only one count was recorded for this clone. This rearrangement joins TRBV5-1 to TRBJ1-4; the match to TRBD1 covers 7 bases. With 7 bases clipped from V and 0 bases from J, the junction kept 18 bases outside the gene matches. Per germline, CDR1 SGHRS and CDR2 YFSETQ. The CDR3 totals 19 residues. This chain's CDR3 is CASGGGTGQSSPTNEKLFF. Written as DNA, the CDR3 is TGCGCCAGCGGAGGAGGAACGGGACAGTCCTCCCCAACTAATGAAAAACTGTTTTTT.

The V gene is TRBV4-3, the J gene TRBJ2-7; D is possibly TRBD1 (5 bases). CDR1 is LGHNA and CDR2 is YSLEER in the germline V gene. The CDR3 spans 14 residues. The V end was cut by 0 bases, the J end by 2 bases, with 8 bases between. The CDR3: CASSQEWGPYEQYF. CDR3 bases: TGCGCCAGCAGCCAAGAGTGGGGCCCCTACGAGCAGTACTTC.

This clone was counted once. Its ends do not fully match the called genes, so a read error is possible. The rearrangement joins TRBV28 to TRBJ2-7, with 7 positions matching TRBD2. The CDR3 runs 13 residues. Germline V gives CDR1 MDHEN, CDR2 SYDVKM. The CDR3 nucleotides are TGTGCCAGCAGCCTGGGACTACACCACGAGCAGCACTTC. It specifies CASSLGLHHEQHF.

This chain joins TRBV10-1 and TRBJ2-7, with D perhaps TRBD1 (5 bases). Germline V gene sequence: CDR1 WNHNN, CDR2 SYGVQD (reference sequence). The CDR3 runs 11 residues. V was trimmed by 3 bases and J by 12 bases, leaving 12 bases between them. The CDR3 DNA is TGCGCCAGCAGTGATTCCGAGACAGCGTACTTC. This gives the protein CASSDSETAYF.

The genes are TRBV5-6 and TRBJ1-6; TRBD1 might be the D (5 bases). V lost 3 bases, J lost 10 bases, and 11 bases lay in between. The V gene's germline CDR1 is SGHDT and CDR2 YYEEEE. CDR3 length equals 13 residues. CDR3 in amino acids: CASSWGGGSPLHF. CDR3 DNA sequence: TGTGCCAGCAGCTGGGGCGGGGGGTCACCCCTCCACTTT.

V and J are TRBV4-2 and TRBJ2-7, with D possibly matching TRBD1 (5 bases). Trimming took off 4 bases at V and 5 bases at J, with 15 bases between the two ends. The CDR3 totals 14 residues. Germline CDR1 and CDR2: LGHNA and YNFKEQ. The DNA of the CDR3 is TGTGCCAGCAGCCCCTACTGGGGCGACCACGAGCAGTACTTC. It yields the protein CASSPYWGDHEQYF.

This clone was recorded only once. V gene TRBV7-9 combines with J gene TRBJ2-5, with a possible D match to TRBD1 (5 bases). Germline CDR1 reads SEHNR; CDR2 reads FQNEAQ (reference sequence). The V and J ends lost 5 bases and 5 bases respectively, with 18 bases between them. This CDR3 contains 15 residues. This CDR3 reads CASSPGQGPAETQYF. As DNA, the CDR3 is TGTGCCAGCAGCCCTGGGCAGGGTCCAGCGGAGACCCAGTACTTC.

The chain couples TRBV5-1 to TRBJ1-6; 9 nucleotides line up with TRBD1. This CDR3 has 16 residues. Per the germline V gene, CDR1 is SGHRS and CDR2 is YFSETQ. V lost 0 bases, J lost 7 bases, and 5 bases stayed unmatched. The CDR3 DNA sequence: TGCGCCAGCAGCTTGGGGACAGGGGATTTCAATTCACCCCTCCACTTT. Residues: CASSLGTGDFNSPLHF.

The chain couples TRBV7-2 to TRBJ2-1; D perhaps matches TRBD1 (6 bases). V lost 5 bases and J lost 7, with 18 bases in between. The CDR3 sequence is 15 residues long. Per the germline V gene, CDR1 is SGHTA and CDR2 is FQGNSA. CDR3 region: CASSRTLAGANEQFF. The CDR3, as DNA: TGTGCCAGCAGCCGTACTTTGGCAGGGGCGAATGAGCAGTTCTTC.

This chain joins TRBV5-6 and TRBJ2-2, with unresolved D. The germline CDR1 and CDR2 sequences are SGHDT and YYEEEE. This CDR3 is 13 amino acids long. V gave up 4 bases and J gave up 3 bases, with 7 bases separating them. Here the CDR3 reads CASSRYHTGELFF. The CDR3 DNA follows: TGTGCCAGCAGCCGCTACCACACCGGGGAGCTGTTTTTT.